This TCR beta chain was sequenced in a study of T cell responses to AZD1222 COVID-19 vaccine. Notes on the study in general: Just a handful of people given AZD1222 tested seropositive at baseline. White British donors predominated, females outnumbered males, and clonal diversity was possibly underestimated. In all cases, repertoires were sampled only after the peak T cell response.

The protocol was immunoSEQ multiplex PCR, while the TCRdb copy is restricted to in-frame clones and leaves out a portion. The sample contains about 88,000 clones, around nine tenths of which appear only once. V lost 2 bases, J lost 2 bases, and 5 bases stayed unmatched. Germline assignment: CDR1 LGHDT and CDR2 YNNKEL (reference sequence). This CDR3 is built from 15 residues. Comment on this clone: As yet, its antigen is unknown.

The sample in question was peripheral blood, obtained on day 0 of MenACWY control vaccination. This TCR was recovered from an adult in good health. The V call is TRBV3-1 (or the pseudogene TRBV3-2), the J call TRBJ2-7, with 8 bases fitting TRBD2. The CDR3 DNA sequence: TGTGCCAGCAGCCAACTCACTAGCGGAACCTACGAGCAGTACTTC. Protein product: CASSQLTSGTYEQYF.